This entry features one TCR beta chain sequence. Its antigen remains unidentified. This record comes from a study of T-cell memory formation after mild COVID-19. Study-wide background: TCR clusters showed largely donor specificity.

TCRdb recomputed calls from the 5' RACE reads with MiXCR, one row per CDR3 protein. There are roughly 450,000 distinct CDR3 sequences in the sample; roughly 18% occur only once, and about 22% lies in the top ten. Study-level findings and limits: Contracting clones localized mainly to CM and EM when CD4+ and mainly to EMRA when CD8+. Clones contracting over day 15 to 85 were CD4/CD8 balanced, with later expanders leaning CD4+. Memory cells collected pre-infection included some clones that later responded, suggesting cross-reactive memory joined.

Germline CDR1 LGHNA, CDR2 YNFKEQ. This CDR3 region has 14 residues. V shed 7 bases and J shed 0 bases, with 10 bases lying between them. V gene TRBV4-2 combines with J gene TRBJ1-3; D not certain. This clonotype was sampled from a man aged 18 to 35 who had mild COVID-19 (a few samples of this study predate the infection). Cell type and time point are not known. The sample taken for sequencing was PBMCs or a T cell subset sorted from them (not recorded which). Written as DNA, the CDR3 is TGTGCCAGCAATCCGCAGAGCTCTGGAAACACCATATATTTT. It encodes CASNPQSSGNTIYF.